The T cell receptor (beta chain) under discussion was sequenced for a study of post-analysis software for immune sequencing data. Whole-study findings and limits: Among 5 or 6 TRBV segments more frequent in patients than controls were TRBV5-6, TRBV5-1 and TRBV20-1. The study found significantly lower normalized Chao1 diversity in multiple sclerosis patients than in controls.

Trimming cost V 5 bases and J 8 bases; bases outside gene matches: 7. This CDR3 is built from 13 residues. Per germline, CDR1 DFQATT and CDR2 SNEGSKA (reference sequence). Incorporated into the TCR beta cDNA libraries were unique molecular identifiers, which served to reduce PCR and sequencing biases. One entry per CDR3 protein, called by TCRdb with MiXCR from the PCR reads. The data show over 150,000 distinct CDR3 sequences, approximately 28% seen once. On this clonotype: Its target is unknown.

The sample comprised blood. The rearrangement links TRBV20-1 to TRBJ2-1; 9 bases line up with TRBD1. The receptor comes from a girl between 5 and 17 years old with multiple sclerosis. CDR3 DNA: TGCAGTGCTGTAACAGGGGGCCTCGATGAGCAGTTCTTC. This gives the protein CSAVTGGLDEQFF.